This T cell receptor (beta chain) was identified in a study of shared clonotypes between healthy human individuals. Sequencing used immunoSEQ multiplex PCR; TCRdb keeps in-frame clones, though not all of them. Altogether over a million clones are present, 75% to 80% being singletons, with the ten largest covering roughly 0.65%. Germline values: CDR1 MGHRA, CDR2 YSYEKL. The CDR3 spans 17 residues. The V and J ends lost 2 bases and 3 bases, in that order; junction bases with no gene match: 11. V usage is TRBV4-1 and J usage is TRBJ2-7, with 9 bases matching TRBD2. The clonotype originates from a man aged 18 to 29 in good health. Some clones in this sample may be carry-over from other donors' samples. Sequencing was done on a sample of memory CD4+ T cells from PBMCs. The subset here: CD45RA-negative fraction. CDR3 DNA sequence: TGCGCCAGCAGCCAATTGCCGTCTAGCGGGACCGTCTACGAGCAGTACTTC. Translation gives CASSQLPSSGTVYEQYF.